The rows below give T cell receptor beta chains drawn from one sample of a study of PD-1 blockade in classical Hodgkin lymphoma. TCRdb's table, derived via immunoSEQ multiplex PCR, lists solely in-frame clones and lacks some. This sample has some 90,000 clones, with roughly 78% found just once. The sequencing here drew on peripheral blood mononuclear cells (PBMCs), taken before the fourth cycle of nivolumab. The receptors shown here come from a human donor with classical Hodgkin lymphoma. CDR3s include the opening cysteine and the closing phenylalanine or tryptophan. The D gene is left open where the match is weak. Clone size is stated in some rows and not others, as once, few, many or a class when expanded.

length: 14
size: few
D: TRBD1
J: TRBJ2-7
V: TRBV6-6
DNA: TGTGCCAGCAGTTCCATGACAGGGCTATACGAGCAGTACTTC
CDR3: CASSSMTGLYEQYF

length: 12
size: -
D: TRBD2
J: TRBJ2-5
V: TRBV10-2
DNA: TGCGCCAGCGCGGGGGGAATAAGTACCCAGTACTTC
CDR3: CASAGGISTQYF

length: 16
size: once
D: TRBD1
J: TRBJ2-6
V: TRBV27
DNA: TGTGCCAGCAGTTTCGGGACAGGGACTGGGGCCAACGTCCTGACTTTC
CDR3: CASSFGTGTGANVLTF

length: 16
size: -
D: TRBD2
J: TRBJ2-3
V: TRBV4-2
DNA: TGTGCCAGCAGCCAAGTAATCGGGGGGGCCGTAAATACGCAGTATTTT
CDR3: CASSQVIGGAVNTQYF

length: 13
size: -
D: -
J: TRBJ2-7
V: TRBV6-5
DNA: TGTGCCAGCACCGGACCCTCCGGTTACGAGCAGTACTTC
CDR3: CASTGPSGYEQYF

length: 14
size: -
D: -
J: TRBJ2-7
V: TRBV5-1
DNA: TGCGCCAGCAGCTTTAATCCAAGCTCCTACGAGCAGTACTTC
CDR3: CASSFNPSSYEQYF

length: 14
size: -
D: -
J: TRBJ1-5
V: TRBV7-9
DNA: TGTGCCAGCAGCTTATACGATAGCAATCAGCCCCAGCATTTT
CDR3: CASSLYDSNQPQHF

length: 15
size: -
D: -
J: TRBJ2-6
V: TRBV5-6
DNA: TGTGCCAGCAGCTTCGCGGGGGCGAGGGCCAACGTCCTGACTTTC
CDR3: CASSFAGARANVLTF

length: 16
size: -
D: TRBD1
J: TRBJ2-4
V: TRBV19
DNA: TGTGCCAGTAGAGGGACAGGGTATTATTCTGGGAACATTCAGTACTTC
CDR3: CASRGTGYYSGNIQYF

length: 17
size: -
D: TRBD1
J: TRBJ1-2
V: TRBV19
DNA: TGTGCCAGTAGTATAAAGGTCCTCGGACAGGGGGGTTATGGCTACACCTTC
CDR3: CASSIKVLGQGGYGYTF

length: 16
size: -
D: -
J: TRBJ2-7
V: TRBV23-1
DNA: TGCGCCAGCAGTCAATCTGTCCAGGGGCTGTCCTACGAGCAGTACTTC
CDR3: CASSQSVQGLSYEQYF

length: 16
size: -
D: -
J: TRBJ2-7
V: TRBV27
DNA: TGTGCCAGCAGTTTATCGTGGGCACAGGGTTTCTACGAGCAGTACTTC
CDR3: CASSLSWAQGFYEQYF

length: 15
size: once
D: TRBD1
J: TRBJ1-4
V: TRBV19
DNA: TGTGCCAGTAGTGAACACAGGGGGAGGGTCGAAAAACTGTTTTTT
CDR3: CASSEHRGRVEKLFF

length: 16
size: -
D: TRBD1
J: TRBJ2-2
V: TRBV10-1
DNA: TGCGCCTTAGTGACAGGGGGCATGGGATTTGCCGGGGAGCTGTTTTTT
CDR3: CALVTGGMGFAGELFF

length: 17
size: -
D: -
J: TRBJ2-3
V: TRBV7-3
DNA: TGTGCCAGCAGCTTTGTGGGCACTAGAGGGGGTCACGATACGCAGTATTTT
CDR3: CASSFVGTRGGHDTQYF

length: 16
size: -
D: -
J: TRBJ1-1
V: TRBV7-8
DNA: TGTGCCAGCAGCCCGGCCCAGGGGATTATGAACACTGAAGCTTTCTTT
CDR3: CASSPAQGIMNTEAFF

length: 14
size: -
D: -
J: TRBJ2-3
V: TRBV11-3
DNA: TGTGCCAGCAGCTTAGGGCAGAGCACAGATACGCAGTATTTT
CDR3: CASSLGQSTDTQYF

length: 16
size: -
D: -
J: TRBJ2-7
V: TRBV6-5
DNA: TGTGCCAGCAGTTACTCGATATGGTCAGGGAACTACGAGCAGTACTTC
CDR3: CASSYSIWSGNYEQYF

length: 13
size: -
D: -
J: TRBJ2-5
V: TRBV2
DNA: TGTGCCAGCAGTGAACATCCTCAAGAGACCCAGTACTTC
CDR3: CASSEHPQETQYF

length: 16
size: -
D: -
J: TRBJ1-6
V: TRBV18
DNA: TGTGCCAGCTCACCACTCCCCGACATAGTGTTGTCACCCCTCCACTTT
CDR3: CASSPLPDIVLSPLHF

length: 16
size: -
D: TRBD2
J: TRBJ2-1
V: TRBV7-8
DNA: TGTGCCAGCAGCCTAAAAGGGCTAGCGGGAGGATGGGGGCAGTTCTTC
CDR3: CASSLKGLAGGWGQFF

length: 12
size: -
D: -
J: TRBJ2-1
V: TRBV30
DNA: TGTGCCTGGACCAACTCCTACAATGAGCAGTTCTTC
CDR3: CAWTNSYNEQFF

length: 17
size: -
D: TRBD1
J: TRBJ2-5
V: TRBV28
DNA: TGTGCCAGCAGTTCCGTGGGACAGTTTGGCAGGCAAGAGACCCAGTACTTC
CDR3: CASSSVGQFGRQETQYF

length: 13
size: -
D: -
J: TRBJ1-2
V: TRBV19
DNA: TGTGCCAGTAGTATAGCAGTCCTCTATGGCTACACCTTC
CDR3: CASSIAVLYGYTF

length: 14
size: -
D: TRBD1
J: TRBJ2-5
V: TRBV5-1
DNA: TGCGCCAGCAGCACGGGACAGGGTCAAGAGACCCAGTACTTC
CDR3: CASSTGQGQETQYF

length: 11
size: -
D: TRBD1
J: TRBJ2-7
V: TRBV6-1
DNA: TGTGCCAGCAGGACAGGGTCCGAGCAGTACTTC
CDR3: CASRTGSEQYF

length: 16
size: -
D: TRBD1
J: TRBJ1-5
V: TRBV7-9
DNA: TGTGCCAGCAGCTTAGATGTCGGGACAGGGATTCAGCCCCAGCATTTT
CDR3: CASSLDVGTGIQPQHF

length: 11
size: -
D: TRBD1
J: TRBJ2-7
V: TRBV2
DNA: TGTGCCAGCGGACAGGCCTACGAGCAGTACTTC
CDR3: CASGQAYEQYF

length: 16
size: -
D: -
J: TRBJ1-5
V: TRBV7-2
DNA: TGTGCCAGCAGCTTAGTCGGGACCGCAGCAAATCAGCCCCAGCATTTT
CDR3: CASSLVGTAANQPQHF

length: 14
size: once
D: -
J: TRBJ2-5
V: TRBV5-4
DNA: TGTGCCAGCAGCTTGGAATTGTACCAAGAGACCCAGTACTTC
CDR3: CASSLELYQETQYF

length: 12
size: -
D: -
J: TRBJ2-7
V: TRBV6-6
DNA: TGTGCCGCCCGTGGTAGCTCCTACGAGCAGTACTTC
CDR3: CAARGSSYEQYF

length: 12
size: -
D: TRBD1
J: TRBJ2-1
V: TRBV29-1
DNA: TGCAGCGTACAGGGGGCTGGCAATGAGCAGTTCTTC
CDR3: CSVQGAGNEQFF

length: 13
size: -
D: -
J: TRBJ1-3
V: TRBV4-1
DNA: TGCGCCAGCAGCCAGCGGGAGGGAAACACCATATATTTT
CDR3: CASSQREGNTIYF

length: 12
size: once
D: TRBD1
J: TRBJ2-2
V: TRBV29-1
DNA: TGCAGCGCGGACAGGGGCACCGGGGAGCTGTTTTTT
CDR3: CSADRGTGELFF

length: 13
size: -
D: -
J: TRBJ1-2
V: TRBV6-5
DNA: TGTGCCAGCAGTTACTCTTACGGCTATGGCTACACCTTC
CDR3: CASSYSYGYGYTF

length: 14
size: -
D: TRBD1
J: TRBJ1-4
V: TRBV2
DNA: TGTGCCAGCACGCTCACAGGGGGACGGGAAAAACTGTTTTTT
CDR3: CASTLTGGREKLFF

length: 16
size: once
D: TRBD2
J: TRBJ2-1
V: TRBV7-3
DNA: TGTGCCAGCAGCCGGACTAGCGGGAGGCTCCTAGGAGAGCAGTTCTTC
CDR3: CASSRTSGRLLGEQFF

length: 14
size: -
D: -
J: TRBJ1-5
V: TRBV19
DNA: TGTGCCAGTAGTATCCCCGGGGGAAATCAGCCCCAGCATTTT
CDR3: CASSIPGGNQPQHF

length: 13
size: -
D: TRBD1
J: TRBJ1-2
V: TRBV6-5
DNA: TGTGCCAGCAGTACCCCGGGACAGGGTGCTGGCACCTTC
CDR3: CASSTPGQGAGTF

length: 15
size: -
D: -
J: TRBJ2-6
V: TRBV6-6
DNA: TGTGCCAGCAGTACCTTGAGCTCTGGGGCCAACGTCCTGACTTTC
CDR3: CASSTLSSGANVLTF

length: 16
size: -
D: TRBD2
J: TRBJ2-3
V: TRBV27
DNA: TGTGCCAGCAGTCCTCTAGCGGGAGGAATGGGAGATACGCAGTATTTT
CDR3: CASSPLAGGMGDTQYF